This is a list of T cell receptor beta chains from one sample in a study of blood T cells in healthy people across ages. TCRdb recomputed calls from the 5' RACE reads with MiXCR, one row per CDR3 protein. The sample holds approximately 1.5 million distinct CDR3 sequences; approximately 43% are singletons and the top ten take roughly 3.7%. The sequencing sample was made of blood. The receptors derive from a woman aged 18-30 years in good health. Each CDR3 is given with its conserved first and last residue. The order of the fields is V gene, clone size, J gene, D gene, CDR3 DNA, CDR3 protein. The D gene is left open where the match is weak. Rows give clone size only sometimes, using once, few, many, or a class for an expanded clone.

V: TRBV4-2; size: many; J: TRBJ2-1; D: NA; DNA: TGTGCCAGCAGCCAAGAGATTCATTACAATGAGCAGTTCTTC; CDR3: CASSQEIHYNEQFF
V: TRBV6-6; size: NA; J: TRBJ2-5; D: NA; DNA: TGTGCCAGCAGGAACGAGCAAACACTTCAAGAGACCCAGTACTTC; CDR3: CASRNEQTLQETQYF
V: TRBV6-5; size: NA; J: TRBJ1-3; D: NA; DNA: TGTGCCAGCAAATTGGGGGACTCTGGAAACACCATATATTTT; CDR3: CASKLGDSGNTIYF
V: TRBV20-1; size: NA; J: TRBJ1-1; D: TRBD1; DNA: TGCAGTACTAGAGCGTGGGACAGGGGGCGCGAGGCTGAAGCTTTCTTT; CDR3: CSTRAWDRGREAEAFF
V: TRBV5-1; size: NA; J: TRBJ2-5; D: NA; DNA: TGCGCCAGCAGAGGGGCAAGCCAAGAGACCCAGTACTTC; CDR3: CASRGASQETQYF
V: TRBV15; size: NA; J: TRBJ2-7; D: NA; DNA: TGTGCCACCAGCAGTGACAGCTACGAGCAGTACTTC; CDR3: CATSSDSYEQYF
V: TRBV29-1; size: few; J: TRBJ1-2; D: NA; DNA: TGCAGCGTTGTAGCTTGGGTCCCAGGGTATGGCTACACCTTC; CDR3: CSVVAWVPGYGYTF
V: TRBV11-3; size: NA; J: TRBJ2-1; D: TRBD2; DNA: TGTGCCAGCAGCTTAAGGACTAGCAGTTTATGGGATGAGCAGTTCTTC; CDR3: CASSLRTSSLWDEQFF
V: TRBV7-9; size: NA; J: TRBJ2-7; D: TRBD1; DNA: TGTGCCAGCAGCCCTTCGACAGGGAGCTCCTACGAGCAGTACTTC; CDR3: CASSPSTGSSYEQYF
V: TRBV7-3; size: NA; J: TRBJ2-1; D: NA; DNA: TGTGCCAGCAGCTTAATGGACATCAATGAGCAGTTCTTC; CDR3: CASSLMDINEQFF
V: TRBV11-2; size: NA; J: TRBJ1-3; D: NA; DNA: TGTGCCAGCAGCTCCCAGGTCGCAGCTGGAAACACCATATATTTT; CDR3: CASSSQVAAGNTIYF
V: TRBV9; size: NA; J: TRBJ2-7; D: TRBD2; DNA: TGTGCCAGCAGCGTAGGCGGGAGTGGCTACAATGAGCAGTACTTC; CDR3: CASSVGGSGYNEQYF
V: TRBV5-1; size: NA; J: TRBJ1-1; D: NA; DNA: TGCGCCAGCAGCAGCCTCCCCGGGGGGCAGTCCAGGTTTAATACTGAAGCTTTCTTT; CDR3: CASSSLPGGQSRFNTEAFF
V: TRBV12-3/TRBV12-4; size: NA; J: TRBJ2-7; D: TRBD1; DNA: TGTGCCAGCAGTTTAAAGGGACAGGTTTTCTACGAGCAGTACTTC; CDR3: CASSLKGQVFYEQYF
V: TRBV29-1; size: NA; J: TRBJ2-2; D: NA; DNA: TGCAGCGTTGGGAGAACCGGTACCGGGGAGCTGTTTTTT; CDR3: CSVGRTGTGELFF
V: TRBV16; size: NA; J: TRBJ2-3; D: TRBD1; DNA: TGTGCCAGCAGCCAATCACGGGACAGAGAGTATTTT; CDR3: CASSQSRDREYF
V: TRBV20-1; size: NA; J: TRBJ2-5; D: NA; DNA: TGCAGTGCTAGGCTCGGTCCCCAAGAGACCCAGTACTTC; CDR3: CSARLGPQETQYF
V: TRBV29-1; size: few; J: TRBJ1-4; D: NA; DNA: TGCAGCGTTACAGGACGGATGAAAAATGAAAAACTGTTTTTT; CDR3: CSVTGRMKNEKLFF